This T cell receptor beta chain was sequenced in a study of OX40 agonist ivuxolimab in advanced cancers. About the study: Ivuxolimab is a fully human IgG2 antibody that activates OX40 (CD134). The eligibility criteria allowed prior anti-PD-1, anti-PD-L1 or anti-CTLA-4 therapy, and around 38% had some. General study results and limits: Clones of CD4+ and CD8+ blood T cells grew by week 6 at doses of 0.1 to 3.0 mg/kg.

The repertoire was sequenced with immunoSEQ multiplex PCR; TCRdb's copy has only in-frame clones and lacks some. The data hold roughly 60,000 clones, with 70% to 90% observed a single time. Samples of blood were obtained at baseline, on cycle 4 day 1, and on cycle 7 day 1. This CDR3 is 14 amino acids long. V shed 8 bases, J shed 5 bases, and the junction held 4 bases outside the gene matches. Notes on this clone: Its target is not known.

The sequence was obtained from an adult with an advanced solid tumor such as melanoma, head and neck, liver or kidney cancer. The sample consisted of CD4+ or CD8+ T cells sorted from blood, taken in a trial of the OX40 agonist ivuxolimab. The rearrangement links TRBV6-7 to TRBJ2-3; 13 positions agree with TRBD2. TRBV6-7 has ORF status, its function being uncertain. In DNA, the CDR3 is TGTGCCAGCCCTTGGACTAGCGGGGGAGATACGCAGTATTTT. This encodes CASPWTSGGDTQYF.